Below, 2 T cell receptor beta chains from the same sample are listed, as sequenced in a study of OX40 agonist ivuxolimab in advanced cancers. Measured with immunoSEQ multiplex PCR; TCRdb has only the in-frame clones, and not every one. The repertoire holds under 95,000 clones, approximately 85% seen once, with less than 8% in the top ten. Sequencing was performed on CD4+ or CD8+ T cells sorted from blood, taken in a trial of the OX40 agonist ivuxolimab. These receptors all come from an adult with an advanced solid tumor such as melanoma, head and neck, liver or kidney cancer.

The V gene is TRBV19, the J gene TRBJ2-3; D is ambiguous. V was shortened by 2 bases and J by 5 bases, with 11 bases between the two germline ends. Germline V gene data show CDR1 as LNHDA and CDR2 as SQIVND (reference sequence). The length of the CDR3 is 14 residues. The CDR3 is CASSIRVGQDTQYF. The CDR3 DNA follows: TGTGCCAGTAGTATAAGGGTCGGTCAAGATACGCAGTATTTT.

This clone occurred once. The V gene is TRBV18, the J gene TRBJ1-1, with 10 bases identical to TRBD1. Germline CDR1 reads KGHSH; CDR2 reads LQKENI. There are 18 residues in the CDR3. Trimming at V came to 5 bases and at J to 1 base, leaving 13 bases not matched to a gene. The CDR3 nucleotides read TGTGCCAGCTCAACGAGGCTGACAGGGGGCGACGGGAACACTGAAGCTTTCTTT. It encodes CASSTRLTGGDGNTEAFF.